This entry features one T cell receptor (beta chain) sequence. Antigen unknown. The data are from a study of cytomegalovirus exposure and HLA in healthy donors. Vbeta (60) and Jbeta (13) primers were used in the PCR. Using immunoSEQ multiplex PCR, the repertoire was profiled, and TCRdb retains in-frame clones only, with some absent. This table has 95,000 to 150,000 clones, approximately 78% appearing once. Trimming took off 6 bases at V and 5 bases at J, with 14 bases between the two ends. Germline CDR1 reads KGHSH; CDR2 reads LQKENI. The CDR3 spans 13 residues. Notes on the study in general: A later analysis found most CMV-associated TCR beta chains apparently HLA-restricted. Approximately 18,000 TCR beta sequences were associated with HLA alleles at 0.05 false discovery rate in a later analysis. Earlier analysis yielded a pattern in which most TCR beta V segments were productive about 87% or about 30% of the time. Several V segments, TRBV6-2 and TRBV6-3 among them, could not be told apart and were dropped.

Sequencing was performed on PBMCs. This chain joins TRBV18 and TRBJ2-7; the D gene is possibly TRBD1 (6 bases). The clonotype was recovered from a man aged 35-49 years in good health and CMV-seronegative. This CDR3 is CASSRDQGHEQYF. The CDR3 DNA reads TGTGCCAGCTCGCGTGATCAGGGGCACGAGCAGTACTTC.